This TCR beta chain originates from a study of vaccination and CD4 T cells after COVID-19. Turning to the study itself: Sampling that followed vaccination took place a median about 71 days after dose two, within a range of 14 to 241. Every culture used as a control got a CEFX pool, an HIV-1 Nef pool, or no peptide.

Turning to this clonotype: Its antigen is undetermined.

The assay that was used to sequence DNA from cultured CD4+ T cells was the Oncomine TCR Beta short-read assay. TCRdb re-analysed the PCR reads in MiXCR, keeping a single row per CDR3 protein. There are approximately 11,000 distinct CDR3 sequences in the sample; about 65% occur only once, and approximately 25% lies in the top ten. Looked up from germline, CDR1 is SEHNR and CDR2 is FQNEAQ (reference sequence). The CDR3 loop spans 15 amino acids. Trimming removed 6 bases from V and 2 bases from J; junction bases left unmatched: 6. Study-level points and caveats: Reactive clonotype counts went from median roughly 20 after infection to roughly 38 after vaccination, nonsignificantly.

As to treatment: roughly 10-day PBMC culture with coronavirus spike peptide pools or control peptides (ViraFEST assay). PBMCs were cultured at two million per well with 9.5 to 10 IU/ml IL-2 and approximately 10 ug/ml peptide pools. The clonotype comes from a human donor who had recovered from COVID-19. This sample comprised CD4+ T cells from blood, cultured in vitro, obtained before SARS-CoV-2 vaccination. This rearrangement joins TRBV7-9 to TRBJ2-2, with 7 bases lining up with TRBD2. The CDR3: CASSRLAQNTGELFF. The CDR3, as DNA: TGTGCCAGCAGTAGACTAGCACAAAACACCGGGGAGCTGTTTTTT.